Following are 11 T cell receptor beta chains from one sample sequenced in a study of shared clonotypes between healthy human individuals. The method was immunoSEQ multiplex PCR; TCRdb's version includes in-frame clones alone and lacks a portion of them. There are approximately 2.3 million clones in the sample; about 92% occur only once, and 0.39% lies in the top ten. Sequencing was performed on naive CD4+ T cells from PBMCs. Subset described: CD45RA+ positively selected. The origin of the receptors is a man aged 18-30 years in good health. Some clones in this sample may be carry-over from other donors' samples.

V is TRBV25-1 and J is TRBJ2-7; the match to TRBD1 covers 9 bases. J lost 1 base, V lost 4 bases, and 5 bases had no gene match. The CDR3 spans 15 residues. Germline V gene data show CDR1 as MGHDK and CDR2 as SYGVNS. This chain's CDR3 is CASSATGGQSYEQYF. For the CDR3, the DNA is TGTGCCAGCAGTGCCACAGGGGGCCAATCCTACGAGCAGTACTTC.

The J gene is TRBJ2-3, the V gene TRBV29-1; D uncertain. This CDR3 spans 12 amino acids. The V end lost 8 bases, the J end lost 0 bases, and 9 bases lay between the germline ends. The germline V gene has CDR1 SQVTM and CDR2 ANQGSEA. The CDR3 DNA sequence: TGCAGCTACGGTCGGAGCACAGATACGCAGTATTTT. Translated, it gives CSYGRSTDTQYF.

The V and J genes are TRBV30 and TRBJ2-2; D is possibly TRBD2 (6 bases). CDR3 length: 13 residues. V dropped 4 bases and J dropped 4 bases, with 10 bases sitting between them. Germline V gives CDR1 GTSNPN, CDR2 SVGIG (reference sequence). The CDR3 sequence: CAWKLAGTGELFF. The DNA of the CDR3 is TGTGCCTGGAAACTAGCCGGCACCGGGGAGCTGTTTTTT.

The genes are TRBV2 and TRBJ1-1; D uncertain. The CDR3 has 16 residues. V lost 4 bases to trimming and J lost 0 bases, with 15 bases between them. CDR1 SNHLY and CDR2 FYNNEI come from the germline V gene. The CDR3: CASSAQDRRMNTEAFF. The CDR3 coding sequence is TGTGCCAGCAGTGCCCAGGATCGCCGTATGAACACTGAAGCTTTCTTT. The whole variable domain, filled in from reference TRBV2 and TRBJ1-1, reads EPEVTQTPSHQVTQMGQEVILRCVPISNHLYFYWYRQILGQKVEFLVSFYNNEISEKSEIFDDQFSVERPDGSNFTLKIRSTKLEDSAMYFCASSAQDRRMNTEAFFGQGTRLTVV.

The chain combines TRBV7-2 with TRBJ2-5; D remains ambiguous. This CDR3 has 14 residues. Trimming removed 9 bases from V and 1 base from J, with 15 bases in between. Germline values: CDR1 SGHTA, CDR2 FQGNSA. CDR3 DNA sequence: TGTGCCAGAAGAGCAGCCTCATTCCAAGAGACCCAGTACTTC. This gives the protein CARRAASFQETQYF.

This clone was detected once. CDR3 region: CASSQDRVVKQFF. As DNA, the CDR3 is TGTGCCAGCAGCCAAGACCGCGTGGTTAAGCAGTTCTTC. The chain links TRBV14 to TRBJ2-1; D call uncertain. Germline-derived CDR1 and CDR2 are SGHDN and FVKESK. The CDR3 covers 13 residues. V was shortened by 0 bases and J by 11 bases, with 11 bases between the two germline ends.

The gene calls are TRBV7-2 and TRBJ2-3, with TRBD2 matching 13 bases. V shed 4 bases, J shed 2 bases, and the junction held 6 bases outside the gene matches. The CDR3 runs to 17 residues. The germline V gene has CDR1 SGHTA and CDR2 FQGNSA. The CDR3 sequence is CASSYGTSGNITDTQYF. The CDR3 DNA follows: TGTGCCAGCAGCTACGGGACTAGCGGGAATATCACAGATACGCAGTATTTT. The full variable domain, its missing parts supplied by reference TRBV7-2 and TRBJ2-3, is GAGVSQSPSNKVTEKGKDVELRCDPISGHTALYWYRQSLGQGLEFLIYFQGNSAPDKSGLPSDRFSAERTGGSVSTLTIQRTQQEDSAVYLCASSYGTSGNITDTQYFGPGTRLTVL.

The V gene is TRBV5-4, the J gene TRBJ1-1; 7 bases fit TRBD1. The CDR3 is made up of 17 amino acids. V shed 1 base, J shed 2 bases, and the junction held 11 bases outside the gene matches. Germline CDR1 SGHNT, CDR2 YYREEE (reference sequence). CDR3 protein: CASSLMGRGTANTEAFF. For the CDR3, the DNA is TGTGCCAGCAGCTTGATGGGGAGAGGGACAGCCAACACTGAAGCTTTCTTT.

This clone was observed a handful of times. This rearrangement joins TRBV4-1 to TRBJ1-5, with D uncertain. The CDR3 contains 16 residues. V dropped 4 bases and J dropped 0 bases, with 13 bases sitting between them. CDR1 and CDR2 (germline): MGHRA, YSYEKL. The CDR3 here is CASSPTLVLSNQPQHF. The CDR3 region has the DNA TGCGCCAGCAGCCCCACTTTGGTACTTAGCAATCAGCCCCAGCATTTT.

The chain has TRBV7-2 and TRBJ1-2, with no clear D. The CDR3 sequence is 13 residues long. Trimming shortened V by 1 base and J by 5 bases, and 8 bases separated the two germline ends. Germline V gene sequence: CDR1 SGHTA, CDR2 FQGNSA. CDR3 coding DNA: TGTGCCAGCAGCTTAGGAAACCCTTATGGCTACACCTTC. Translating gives CASSLGNPYGYTF. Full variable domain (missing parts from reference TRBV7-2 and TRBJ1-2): GAGVSQSPSNKVTEKGKDVELRCDPISGHTALYWYRQSLGQGLEFLIYFQGNSAPDKSGLPSDRFSAERTGGSVSTLTIQRTQQEDSAVYLCASSLGNPYGYTFGSGTRLTVV.

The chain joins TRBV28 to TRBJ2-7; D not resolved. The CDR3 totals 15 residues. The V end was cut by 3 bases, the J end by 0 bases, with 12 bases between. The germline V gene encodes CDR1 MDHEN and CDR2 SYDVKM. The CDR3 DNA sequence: TGTGCCAGCAGTTTGCTCGTACACGGCTCCTACGAGCAGTACTTC. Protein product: CASSLLVHGSYEQYF.